The clone carrying this TCR beta chain was seen ten or more times. The data derive from a study of identical twins. TCRdb reanalysed the 5' RACE reads using MiXCR and keeps one entry per CDR3 protein. This table holds 570,000 or so distinct CDR3 sequences, roughly 9.5% found once. This CDR3 is built from 14 residues. The ends were cut back, 4 bases at V and 6 bases at J, with 13 bases in the middle. Germline V gene sequence: CDR1 SGHRS, CDR2 YFSETQ. The same data also went into a second study, on yellow fever vaccine responses in identical twins.

The J gene is TRBJ2-2, the V gene TRBV5-1; D remains unclear. The sample consisted of PBMCs. This clonotype was obtained from a woman younger than 30 in good health. DNA of the CDR3: TGCGCCAGCAGCCTCACGGAAGGGTCCGGGGAGCTGTTTTTT. It translates to CASSLTEGSGELFF.